A single sample is the source of the 18 T cell receptor beta chains below, sequenced in a study of blood T cells in healthy people across ages. Using a J-beta primer mix together with a sample-barcoded 5' primer, a second PCR was run for roughly 7 to 11 cycles. TCRdb itself ran the 5' RACE reads through MiXCR, one entry per CDR3 protein. The sample gives around 990,000 distinct CDR3 sequences, more than 30% of which show up once; under 15% is in the top ten. The material sequenced was blood. The origin of the receptors is a man younger than 35 in good health.

The J gene is TRBJ2-1, the V gene TRBV23-1; perhaps TRBD1 as D (6 bases). TRBV23-1 is recorded as an ORF, its role being uncertain. V lost 0 bases, J lost 5 bases, and 8 bases lay in between. The CDR3 is made up of 14 amino acids. CDR3 sequence: CASSQSYRDNEQFF. The CDR3 coding sequence is TGCGCCAGCAGTCAATCATACAGGGACAATGAGCAGTTCTTC.

In nucleotides, the CDR3 is TGTGCCAGCACCCTAACAGGGTCCCAAGAGACCCAGTACTTC. It is translated as CASTLTGSQETQYF. The chain has TRBV6-6 and TRBJ2-5; the D gene is possibly TRBD1 (6 bases). The CDR3 sequence is 14 residues long. Germline lookup yields CDR1 MNHNY and CDR2 SVGAGI (reference sequence). V was trimmed by 7 bases and J by 1 base, leaving 13 bases between them.

V usage is TRBV20-1 and J usage is TRBJ2-3; 11 bases agree with TRBD2. The germline CDR1 and CDR2 sequences are DFQATT and SNEGSKA (reference sequence). The CDR3 is 16 amino acids. V lost 0 bases and J lost 2; bases outside the gene matches: 4. The CDR3 spells CSARDRTSGFTDTQYF. For the CDR3, the DNA is TGCAGTGCTAGAGATAGGACTAGCGGGTTCACAGATACGCAGTATTTT.

This sequence joins TRBV4-3 and TRBJ2-7; a possible D gene is TRBD1 (6 bases). The CDR3 consists of 16 residues. The germline V gene has CDR1 LGHNA and CDR2 YSLEER. Trimming cost V 0 bases and J 7 bases, with 19 bases left between them. CDR3 coding DNA: TGCGCCAGCAGCCAAGATCGGTCCGACAGGTTTAGAGAGCAGTACTTC. It codes for CASSQDRSDRFREQYF.

This clonotype was counted between two and nine times. This rearrangement joins TRBV20-1 to TRBJ1-1; no firm D call. This CDR3 is 11 amino acids long. The germline V gene has CDR1 DFQATT and CDR2 SNEGSKA (reference sequence). Trimming shortened V by 4 bases and J by 0 bases, and 3 bases separated the two germline ends. The CDR3 bases are TGCAGTGCTACAGTGAACACTGAAGCTTTCTTT. It specifies CSATVNTEAFF.

The rearrangement uses TRBV6-5 and TRBJ2-3; D might be TRBD1 (7 bases). The germline CDR1 and CDR2 sequences are MNHEY and SVGAGI. The V gene lost 5 bases and the J gene lost 5 bases, with 17 bases spanning the gap. The CDR3 extends over 15 amino acids. CDR3 protein: CASSRGTANLDTQYF. DNA of the CDR3: TGTGCCAGCAGTCGCGGGACAGCAAACTTAGATACGCAGTATTTT.

The chain links TRBV30 to TRBJ1-1, with D possibly TRBD1 on 5 matching bases. Germline loops: CDR1 GTSNPN, CDR2 SVGIG (reference sequence). There are 14 residues in the CDR3. V shed 2 bases and J shed 3 bases, with 13 bases lying between them. The CDR3 loop reads CAWSLGRVDTEAFF. CDR3 nucleotide sequence: TGTGCCTGGAGTCTCGGCAGGGTGGACACTGAAGCTTTCTTT. The variable domain in full, with the rest retrieved from reference TRBV30 and TRBJ1-1, is SQTIHQWPATLVQPVGSPLSLECTVEGTSNPNLYWYRQAAGRGLQLLFYSVGIGQISSEVPQNLSASRPQDRQFILSSKKLLLSDSGFYLCAWSLGRVDTEAFFGQGTRLTVV.

This clonotype occurred a few times. This sequence joins TRBV29-1 and TRBJ1-5; D ambiguous. V was trimmed by 5 bases and J by 1 base, leaving 6 bases between them. Germline V gene data show CDR1 as SQVTM and CDR2 as ANQGSEA. This CDR3 has 12 amino acids. The CDR3: CSVSGSNQPQHF. The DNA for the CDR3 is TGCAGCGTTTCCGGGAGCAATCAGCCCCAGCATTTT.

Only a few counts were recorded for this clonotype. This chain connects TRBV9 to TRBJ2-3, with D unresolved. The CDR3 extends over 16 amino acids. V was clipped by 4 bases and J by 2 bases, with 17 bases between them. The germline V gene has CDR1 SGDLS and CDR2 YYNGEE. The CDR3 sequence: CASSISVERPTDTQYF. The CDR3 DNA is TGTGCCAGCAGCATCAGCGTGGAGAGACCCACAGATACGCAGTATTTT.

This clonotype was seen repeatedly, ten times or more. The rearrangement uses TRBV2 and TRBJ1-2; no clear D gene. This CDR3 is built from 14 residues. Looked up from germline, CDR1 is SNHLY and CDR2 is FYNNEI. Trimming removed 7 bases from V and 0 bases from J, with 12 bases in between. Here the CDR3 reads CASIQDQANYGYTF. The CDR3 nucleotides read TGTGCCAGCATCCAGGATCAAGCTAACTATGGCTACACCTTC.

The chain links TRBV9 to TRBJ1-4; the D gene is possibly TRBD1 (6 bases). The CDR3 runs to 15 residues. Looked up from germline, CDR1 is SGDLS and CDR2 is YYNGEE. Trimming removed 0 bases at V and 7 bases at J, with 13 bases between. CDR3 sequence (DNA): TGTGCCAGCAGCGTAGACTCGGAAGGGGGTGAAAAACTGTTTTTT. Residues: CASSVDSEGGEKLFF.

J is TRBJ2-1 and V is TRBV18; D may be TRBD2 (5 bases). V was trimmed by 0 bases and J by 8 bases, leaving 8 bases between them. The germline V gene encodes CDR1 KGHSH and CDR2 LQKENI. The CDR3 sequence is 13 residues long. CDR3 region: CASSPPAADEQFF. CDR3 nucleotide sequence: TGTGCCAGCTCACCACCGGCAGCGGATGAGCAGTTCTTC.

The rearrangement uses TRBV25-1 and TRBJ1-6; no clear D gene. CDR1 and CDR2 from the germline V gene are MGHDK and SYGVNS. V gave up 4 bases and J gave up 10 bases, with 14 bases separating them. The CDR3 spans 14 residues. Here the CDR3 DNA reads TGTGCCAGCAGTGCTACTGGAGTTCGCTCACCCCTCCACTTT. Amino acids: CASSATGVRSPLHF. Looking up the rest from reference TRBV25-1 and TRBJ1-6 gives the full variable domain: EADIYQTPRYLVIGTGKKITLECSQTMGHDKMYWYQQDPGMELHLIHYSYGVNSTEKGDLSSESTVSRIRTEHFPLTLESARPSHTSQYLCASSATGVRSPLHFGNGTRLTVT.

The CDR3 loop reads CASSQMGPYEQYF. The DNA of the CDR3 is TGTGCCAGCAGCCAGATGGGCCCCTACGAGCAGTACTTC. The genes are TRBV6-2 or TRBV6-3 and TRBJ2-7, with no clear D. The germline gives CDR1 MNHEY, CDR2 SVGEGT. Trimming cost V 6 bases and J 2 bases, with 11 bases left between them. The length of the CDR3 is 13 residues.

With respect to this clonotype: The junction differs from germline at one of its ends, possibly a read error. The gene calls are TRBV27 and TRBJ2-3; the D gene could be TRBD1 or TRBD2 (5 bases each). The V gene's germline CDR1 is MNHEY and CDR2 SMNVEV (reference sequence). The CDR3 length is 12 residues. CDR3 nucleotide sequence: TGTGCCAGCAGCCGGGGCCGAGATACGCGGTATTTT. This sequence encodes CASSRGRDTRYF.

V gene TRBV7-2 combines with J gene TRBJ2-7; TRBD2 is a possible D gene (5 bases). The CDR3 is 13 amino acids. Looked up from germline, CDR1 is SGHTA and CDR2 is FQGNSA. V lost 5 bases and J lost 3, with 11 bases in between. CDR3 sequence (DNA): TGTGCCAGCAGCCGGGCTGGGAGCTACGAGCAGTACTTC. This encodes CASSRAGSYEQYF.

The gene calls are TRBV11-2 and TRBJ2-3; 8 bases are a match to TRBD1. This CDR3 is built from 13 residues. J lost 11 bases, V lost 1 base, and 5 bases had no gene match. Germline CDR1 reads SGHAT; CDR2 reads FQNNGV. In DNA form, the CDR3 reads TGTGCCAGCAGCTTAGGTGGACAGGGCGGGCAGTATTTT. The encoded protein is CASSLGGQGGQYF.

V and J are TRBV4-3 and TRBJ2-3; 10 positions match TRBD2. The CDR3 has 17 residues. The junction had 7 bases not matched to a gene; V was cut back by 3 bases and J by 1 base. The germline CDR1 and CDR2 sequences are LGHNA and YSLEER. The CDR3 DNA follows: TGCGCCAGCAGCCAGGGGCCTAGCGGGGGCGGCACAGATACGCAGTATTTT. The encoded protein is CASSQGPSGGGTDTQYF.